This TCR beta chain derives from a study of T cells in Graves' hyperthyroidism and ophthalmopathy. Overall study results and limits: Ophthalmopathy and stable hyperthyroidism were told apart by a 13 V-J model. Most thyroid clonotypes expanded above 0.001 appeared in blood too.

This clonotype showed up just a few times. Its antigen remains unidentified. The investigators amplified TCR beta CDR3 regions from RNA transcripts. TCR CDR3 underwent first-round RT-PCR with the HTBI primer set. TCRdb re-analysed the multiplex PCR reads in MiXCR, keeping a single row per CDR3 protein. Seen here are hundreds of thousands of distinct CDR3 sequences, over 15% observed once, and the top ten hold 18%. Stability of Graves' hyperthyroidism was defined as absent ophthalmopathy progression within 18 months. From 10 ml of fresh peripheral blood, PBMCs were isolated. Trimming removed 0 bases from V and 0 bases from J; junction bases left unmatched: 3. This CDR3 has 16 residues. Germline V gene lookup returns CDR1 MNHEY and CDR2 SMNVEV (reference sequence).

This TCR derives from a woman in her late teens or twenties with Graves' hyperthyroidism. The chain couples TRBV27 to TRBJ1-2; 8 positions match TRBD1. Material for sequencing was blood. The CDR3 sequence: CASSLSPGGSNYGYTF. CDR3 nucleotide sequence: TGTGCCAGCAGTTTATCCCCAGGGGGCTCTAACTATGGCTACACCTTC.